This entry concerns a single TCR beta chain. This specimen comes from a study of T cell changes during pregnancy in multiple sclerosis. Sequencing used immunoSEQ multiplex PCR; TCRdb keeps in-frame clones, though not all of them. The top ten clones hold roughly 0.54% of a sample with 50,000 to 60,000 clones, just under 90% of them seen once. Germline loops: CDR1 MNHEY, CDR2 SVGAGI. This CDR3 comprises 11 residues. J was trimmed by 5 bases and V by 6 bases; bases with no gene match: 0. The TCR originated in a female donor with multiple sclerosis, enrolled in a pregnancy study. Source: CD4+ T cells from peripheral blood mononuclear cells, taken in the first trimester of pregnancy. The J gene is TRBJ1-1, the V gene TRBV6-5; TRBD1 agrees at 7 bases. The CDR3 DNA reads TGTGCCAGCAGACAGGGGACTGAAGCTTTCTTT. It encodes CASRQGTEAFF.